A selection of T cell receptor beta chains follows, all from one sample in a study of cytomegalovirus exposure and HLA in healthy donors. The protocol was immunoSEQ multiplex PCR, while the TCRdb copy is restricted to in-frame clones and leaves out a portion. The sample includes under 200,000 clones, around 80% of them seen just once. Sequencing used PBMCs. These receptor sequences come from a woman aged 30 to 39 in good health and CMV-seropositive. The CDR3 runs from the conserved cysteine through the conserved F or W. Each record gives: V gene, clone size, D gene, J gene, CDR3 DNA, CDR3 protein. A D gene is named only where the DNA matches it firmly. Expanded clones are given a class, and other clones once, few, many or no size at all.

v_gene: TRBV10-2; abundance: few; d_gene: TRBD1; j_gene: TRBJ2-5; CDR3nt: TGCGCCAGCACAGACAGGGCCATTCAAGAGACCCAGTACTTC; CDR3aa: CASTDRAIQETQYF
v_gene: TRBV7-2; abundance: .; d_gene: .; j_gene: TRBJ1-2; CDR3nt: TGTGCCAGCAGCTTGCGTAGGTCCAGGGGACCAAACTATGGCTACACCTTC; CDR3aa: CASSLRRSRGPNYGYTF
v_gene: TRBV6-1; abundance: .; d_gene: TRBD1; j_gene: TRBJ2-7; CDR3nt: TGTGCCAGTAGGACAGGGGGCTATTTAAGGTACGAGCAGTACTTC; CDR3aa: CASRTGGYLRYEQYF
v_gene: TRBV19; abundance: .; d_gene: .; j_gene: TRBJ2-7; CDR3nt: TGTGCCAGTAGTTCTTTTCTACAGACCTACGAGCAGTACTTC; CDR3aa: CASSSFLQTYEQYF
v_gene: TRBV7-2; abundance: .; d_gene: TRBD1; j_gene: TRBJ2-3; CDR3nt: TGTGCCAGCAGCTTAGATCGTAGGCAGGGGGCTACGCAGTATTTT; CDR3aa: CASSLDRRQGATQYF
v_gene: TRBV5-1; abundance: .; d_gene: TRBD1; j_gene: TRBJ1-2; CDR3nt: TGCGCCAGCAGCGAGCAGGGGGGTTATGGCTACACCTTC; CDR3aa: CASSEQGGYGYTF
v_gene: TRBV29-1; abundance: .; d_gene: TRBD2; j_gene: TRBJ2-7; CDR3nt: TGCGCAGCGTCGGATCGTTGGGGGGGGGATATCGACGAGCAGTACTTC; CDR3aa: CAASDRWGGDIDEQYF
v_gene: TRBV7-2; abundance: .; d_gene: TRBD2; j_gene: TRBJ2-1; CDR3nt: TGTGCCAGCAGCCCGCGACTAGCGGGAGGTGAACATGAGCAGTTCTTC; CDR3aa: CASSPRLAGGEHEQFF
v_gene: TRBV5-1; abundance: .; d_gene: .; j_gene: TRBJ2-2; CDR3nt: TGCGCCAGCAGCTTGAAAGGGGCCGCCGGGGAGCTGTTTTTT; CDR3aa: CASSLKGAAGELFF
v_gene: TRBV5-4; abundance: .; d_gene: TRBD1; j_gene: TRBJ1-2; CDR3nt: TGTGCCAGCAGCTCGGGAGGGCGACAGGGCTATGGCTACACCTTC; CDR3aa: CASSSGGRQGYGYTF
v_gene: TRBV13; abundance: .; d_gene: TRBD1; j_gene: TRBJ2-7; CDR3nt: TGTGCCAGCAGCTTTTTGGCGGGGGGACAGGGGGCCTCCTACGAGCAGTACTTC; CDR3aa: CASSFLAGGQGASYEQYF
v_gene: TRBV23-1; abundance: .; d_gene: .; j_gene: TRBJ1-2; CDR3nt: TGCGCCAGCAGTCAACAAACAGGGCTCTCTAACTATGGCTACACCTTC; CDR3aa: CASSQQTGLSNYGYTF